The 18 T cell receptor beta chains below come from one sample, sequenced in a study of Graves' ophthalmopathy and Graves' hyperthyroidism. As the template, RNA transcripts were used to amplify TCR beta CDR3 regions. HTBI primers were used in a first-round RT-PCR, which preceded a second-round multiplex PCR. TCRdb recomputed calls from the multiplex PCR reads with MiXCR, one row per CDR3 protein. This table has about 370,000 distinct CDR3 sequences, approximately 17% appearing once. Sequencing was performed on peripheral blood. These receptors were taken from an adult woman with stable Graves' hyperthyroidism.

The V gene is TRBV28, the J gene TRBJ1-5; D call uncertain. Trimming took 5 bases from V and 1 from J, leaving 9 bases between them. In germline, CDR1 is MDHEN, CDR2 SYDVKM. The CDR3 is 14 residues long. CDR3 DNA sequence: TGTGCCAGCAGTCGCCAGCTAAGCAATCAGCCCCAGCATTTT. It translates to CASSRQLSNQPQHF.

The chain links TRBV5-1 to TRBJ2-5; 9 nucleotides line up with TRBD1. There are 15 residues in the CDR3. CDR1 and CDR2 (germline): SGHRS, YFSETQ. The J segment lost 1 base and the V segment lost 6 bases, leaving 7 bases of the junction unmatched. The chain's CDR3 is CASTYQGQGQETQYF. The CDR3 DNA is TGCGCCAGCACTTACCAGGGACAGGGCCAAGAGACCCAGTACTTC.

This clonotype was seen only a few times. The J gene is TRBJ1-2, the V gene TRBV29-1; D remains ambiguous. CDR3 length: 13 amino acids. Trimming took off 7 bases at V and 2 bases at J, with 14 bases between the two ends. The germline V gene has CDR1 SQVTM and CDR2 ANQGSEA. The CDR3 is CSAVGGVNYGYTF. The CDR3 region has the DNA TGCAGCGCTGTTGGTGGGGTGAACTATGGCTACACCTTC. Full variable domain (outside the CDR3, taken from reference TRBV29-1 and TRBJ1-2): SAVISQKPSRDICQRGTSLTIQCQVDSQVTMMFWYRQQPGQSLTLIATANQGSEATYESGFVIDKFPISRPNLTFSTLTVSNMSPEDSSIYLCSAVGGVNYGYTFGSGTRLTVV.

The rearrangement uses TRBV3-1 and TRBJ2-2; TRBD1 matches at 7 bases. V trimming: 4 bases; J trimming: 6 bases; junction bases outside the gene matches: 14. The CDR3 is 17 residues long. Germline V CDR1 and CDR2: LGHDT, YNNKEL (reference sequence). The CDR3 coding sequence is TGTGCCAGCAGCCGAAAGAGGCAGACAGGGAAGCCCGGGGAGCTGTTTTTT. It is translated as CASSRKRQTGKPGELFF.

This clonotype appeared many times. V usage is TRBV7-2 and J usage is TRBJ2-2; TRBD1 matches at 7 bases. The length of the CDR3 is 15 residues. Trimming took 4 bases from V and 1 from J; bases not matched to a gene: 3. Germline V gene data show CDR1 as SGHTA and CDR2 as FQGNSA. CDR3 DNA: TGTGCCAGCAGCTACACAGGGGTGAACACCGGGGAGCTGTTTTTT. It translates to CASSYTGVNTGELFF.

The table lists this clonotype with many counts. Here the CDR3 DNA reads TGTGCCAGCAGTTTATCCTACTACGAGCAGTACTTC. It translates to CASSLSYYEQYF. The chain links TRBV12-3 or TRBV12-4 to TRBJ2-7, with D unclear. V lost 2 bases to trimming and J lost 3 bases, with 5 bases between them. The CDR3 is 12 amino acids.

This clonotype came up many times. The V call is TRBV6-2 or TRBV6-3, the J call TRBJ1-2; 7 bases match TRBD1. The CDR3 is 13 amino acids. Germline V CDR1 and CDR2: MNHEY, SVGEGT. Germline trimming cut 5 bases from V and 4 bases from J; bases unmatched to any gene: 4. The CDR3 loop reads CASSVTGSYGYTF. CDR3 DNA: TGTGCCAGCAGTGTGACAGGGTCCTATGGCTACACCTTC.

This clonotype was found many times. V is TRBV19 and J is TRBJ1-2; no reliable D call. The V end lost 3 bases, the J end lost 2 bases, and 13 bases lay between the germline ends. The CDR3 consists of 15 residues. Germline V gene lookup returns CDR1 LNHDA and CDR2 SQIVND (reference sequence). The CDR3 is CASSIYVGGNYGYTF. CDR3 bases: TGTGCCAGTAGTATTTACGTTGGCGGGAACTATGGCTACACCTTC.

This clonotype showed up many times. The chain combines TRBV27 with TRBJ2-4; a weak D match, TRBD2 (5 bases). The CDR3 consists of 16 residues. CDR1 and CDR2 (germline): MNHEY, SMNVEV (reference sequence). Trimming removed 3 bases at V and 0 bases at J, with 12 bases between. The CDR3 loop is CASSLDSLLAKNIQYF. DNA of the CDR3: TGTGCCAGCAGTTTGGACTCCCTCTTAGCCAAAAACATTCAGTACTTC.

This clonotype has at least ten counts. This sequence joins TRBV24-1 and TRBJ2-2; 8 nucleotides line up with TRBD1. Germline assignment: CDR1 KGHDR and CDR2 SFDVKD. V shed 3 bases and J 4 bases; nucleotides not matched to a gene: 9. The CDR3 has 17 residues. The CDR3: CATSDLRQGPGTGELFF. CDR3 DNA: TGTGCCACCAGTGATCTCAGACAGGGGCCAGGCACCGGGGAGCTGTTTTTT.

This clonotype was recorded at least ten times. The chain employs TRBV6-2 or TRBV6-3 and TRBJ2-4; no definite D call. From germline, CDR1 is MNHEY and CDR2 SVGEGT. The CDR3 runs to 15 residues. Trimming took 4 bases from V and 4 from J, leaving 14 bases between them. CDR3 loop: CASSSPELGKNIQYF. The CDR3 DNA reads as TGTGCCAGCAGTTCGCCGGAGTTGGGTAAAAACATTCAGTACTTC.

On this clonotype: This clone may be a read error of a much larger clone one base away. The chain uses TRBV14 and TRBJ2-5; D perhaps matches TRBD2 (6 bases). The V gene lost 3 bases and the J gene lost 3 bases, with 20 bases spanning the gap. The CDR3 totals 17 residues. Germline lookup yields CDR1 SGHDN and CDR2 FVKESK. Here the CDR3 reads CASSHELNGRWEETQYF. The CDR3, as DNA: TGTGCCAGCAGCCACGAACTGAACGGGAGATGGGAAGAGACCCAGTACTTC.

This clonotype appeared many times. V is TRBV4-1 and J is TRBJ1-6; 7 bases match TRBD1. Per the germline V gene, CDR1 is MGHRA and CDR2 is YSYEKL. Trimming at V came to 1 base and at J to 7 bases, leaving 10 bases not matched to a gene. The CDR3 length is 17 residues. DNA of the CDR3: TGCGCCAGCAGCCAAGCCCCCCGACAGGGAGGGAATTCACCCCTCCACTTT. Protein: CASSQAPRQGGNSPLHF.

This clonotype has only a few counts. V usage is TRBV24-1 and J usage is TRBJ2-3; 11 nucleotides agree with TRBD2. Losses at the gene ends were 4 bases for V and 5 bases for J; bases not matched to a gene: 7. This CDR3 contains 16 residues. Germline lookup yields CDR1 KGHDR and CDR2 SFDVKD. CDR3 DNA: TGTGCCACCAGTGACCCCGGGACTAGCGGATTAGATACGCAGTATTTT. This sequence encodes CATSDPGTSGLDTQYF.

This clonotype appeared many times. The gene calls are TRBV11-2 and TRBJ2-7; TRBD2 matches 11 bases. CDR1 and CDR2 from the germline V gene are SGHAT and FQNNGV. The CDR3 is made up of 15 amino acids. Unmatched junction bases numbered 2, after V lost 1 base and J lost 3 bases. CDR3 residues: CASSLVLAGDYEQYF. Written as DNA, the CDR3 is TGTGCCAGCAGCTTAGTACTAGCGGGAGACTACGAGCAGTACTTC.

This clonotype was seen at least ten times. The rearrangement uses TRBV5-1 and TRBJ2-7; 7 bases fit TRBD1. This CDR3 region has 15 residues. Germline assignment: CDR1 SGHRS and CDR2 YFSETQ. With 3 bases clipped from V and 2 bases from J, the junction kept 8 bases outside the gene matches. In DNA, the CDR3 is TGCGCCAGCAGCTCCGCGAGACAGGGAGCCTACGAGCAGTACTTC. Translation: CASSSARQGAYEQYF.

The V gene is TRBV19, the J gene TRBJ2-5; D uncertain. The germline V gene has CDR1 LNHDA and CDR2 SQIVND (reference sequence). Trimming cost V 5 bases and J 9 bases, with 10 bases left between them. The CDR3 is 11 residues long. The CDR3 DNA sequence: TGTGCCAGTAGTTCCCCAACGTCCCAGTACTTC. Protein product: CASSSPTSQYF. Full variable domain (outside the CDR3, taken from reference TRBV19 and TRBJ2-5): DGGITQSPKYLFRKEGQNVTLSCEQNLNHDAMYWYRQDPGQGLRLIYYSQIVNDFQKGDIAEGYSVSREKKESFPLTVTSAQKNPTAFYLCASSSPTSQYFGPGTRLLVL.

This clonotype was observed at least ten times. V usage is TRBV7-9 and J usage is TRBJ2-2; D might be TRBD1 (6 bases). This CDR3 is 18 amino acids long. V shed 4 bases and J shed 0 bases, with 18 bases lying between them. Germline CDR1 and CDR2: SEHNR and FQNEAQ (reference sequence). CDR3 sequence (DNA): TGTGCCAGCAGCTCCCGTGAGGATGGGGGCGCGAACACCGGGGAGCTGTTTTTT. Translating it yields CASSSREDGGANTGELFF.